This TCR beta chain is from a study of response to subunit inactivated influenza vaccine. TCRdb re-analysed the RT-PCR reads in MiXCR, keeping a single row per CDR3 protein. The sample consists of some 850,000 distinct CDR3 sequences, approximately 17% of them appearing once. Overall study results and limits: T cells newly recruited by each seasonal influenza vaccination are few, the authors suggested.

This CDR3 region has 16 residues. Unmatched junction bases numbered 6, after V lost 3 bases and J lost 1 base. Germline V lookup: CDR1 SGHDN, CDR2 FVKESK. Concerning this clonotype: Antigen: not known.

This sequence joins TRBV14 and TRBJ2-1, with 7 bases matching TRBD2. The receptor's source is a man aged 45-65 years who received an inactivated influenza vaccine. The specimen comprised PBMCs from blood, sampled about 5 days after vaccination. Here the CDR3 reads CASSQISGLSYNEQFF. CDR3 bases: TGTGCCAGCAGCCAGATTAGCGGGCTTTCCTACAATGAGCAGTTCTTC.